This note documents a single T cell receptor (beta chain) sequence. Its antigen is undetermined. Germline V gives CDR1 MGHRA, CDR2 YSYEKL. Trimming removed 2 bases from V and 6 bases from J, with 20 bases in between. This CDR3 has 17 residues. This sample is drawn from a study of cytomegalovirus exposure and HLA in healthy donors. Study information: It was reported in a later analysis that the 90 to 150 validation repertoires used the same platform as the approximately 650 first-cohort repertoires. Study-level points and caveats: The study designated over 150 TCR beta chains cytomegalovirus-associated.

Generated by immunoSEQ multiplex PCR, the TCRdb table keeps only in-frame clones and is missing some. Among 150,000 to 200,000 clones listed, roughly 84% were seen once. Sequenced material: PBMCs. The sequence was collected from a woman younger than 30 in good health and CMV-seropositive. The chain is built from TRBV4-1 and TRBJ1-5; a weak D match, TRBD1 (5 bases). CDR3 sequence (DNA): TGCGCCAGCAGCCAATTGGGTGGGTTACAGGTACCTCAGCCCCAGCATTTT. Residues: CASSQLGGLQVPQPQHF.